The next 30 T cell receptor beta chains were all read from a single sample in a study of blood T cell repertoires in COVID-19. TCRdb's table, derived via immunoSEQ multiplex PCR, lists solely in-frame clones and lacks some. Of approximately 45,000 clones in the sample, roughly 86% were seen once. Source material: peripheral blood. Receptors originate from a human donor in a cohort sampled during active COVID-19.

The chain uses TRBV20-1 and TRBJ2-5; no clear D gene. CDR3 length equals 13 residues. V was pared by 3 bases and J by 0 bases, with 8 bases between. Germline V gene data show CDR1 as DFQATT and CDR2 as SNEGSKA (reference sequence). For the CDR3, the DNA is TGCAGTGCTAGTTTCGGTGACCAAGAGACCCAGTACTTC. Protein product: CSASFGDQETQYF.

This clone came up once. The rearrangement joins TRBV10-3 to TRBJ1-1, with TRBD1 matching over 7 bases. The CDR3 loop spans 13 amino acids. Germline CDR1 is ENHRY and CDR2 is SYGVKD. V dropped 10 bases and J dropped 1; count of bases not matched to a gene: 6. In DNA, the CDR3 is TGTGCCACCAAGGGGGCGGCGAACACTGAAGCTTTCTTT. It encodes CATKGAANTEAFF.

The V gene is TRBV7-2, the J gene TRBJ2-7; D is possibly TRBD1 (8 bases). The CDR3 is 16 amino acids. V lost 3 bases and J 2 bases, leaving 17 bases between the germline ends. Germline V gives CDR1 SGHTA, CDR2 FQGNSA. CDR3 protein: CASSFGDTGGAYEQYF. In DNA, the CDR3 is TGTGCCAGCAGCTTTGGAGACACAGGGGGGGCCTACGAGCAGTACTTC.

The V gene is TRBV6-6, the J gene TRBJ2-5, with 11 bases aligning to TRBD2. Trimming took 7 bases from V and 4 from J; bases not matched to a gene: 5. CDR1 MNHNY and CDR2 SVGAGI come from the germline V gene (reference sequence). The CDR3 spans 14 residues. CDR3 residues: CASNVAGGGETQYF. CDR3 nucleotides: TGTGCCAGCAATGTAGCGGGGGGGGGAGAGACCCAGTACTTC.

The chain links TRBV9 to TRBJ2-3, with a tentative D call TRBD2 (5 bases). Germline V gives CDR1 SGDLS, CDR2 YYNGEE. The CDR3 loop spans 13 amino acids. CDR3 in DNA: TGTGCAGGATCGCGGGTTAGCACAGATACGCAGTATTTT. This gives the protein CAGSRVSTDTQYF.

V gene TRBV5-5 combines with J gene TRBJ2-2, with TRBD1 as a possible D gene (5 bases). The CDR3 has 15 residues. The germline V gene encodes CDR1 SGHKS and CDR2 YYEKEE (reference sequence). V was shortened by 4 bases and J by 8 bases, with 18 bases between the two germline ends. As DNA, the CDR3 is TGTGCCAGCAGCCCCTCTCAGGGCGTATCTGGGGAGCTGTTTTTT. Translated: CASSPSQGVSGELFF.

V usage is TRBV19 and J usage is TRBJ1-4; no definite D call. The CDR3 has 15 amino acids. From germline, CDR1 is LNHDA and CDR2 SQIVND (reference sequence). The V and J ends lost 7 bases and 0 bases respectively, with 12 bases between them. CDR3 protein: CASKRGDSTNEKLFF. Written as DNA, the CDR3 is TGTGCCAGTAAGCGAGGAGACTCAACTAATGAAAAACTGTTTTTT.

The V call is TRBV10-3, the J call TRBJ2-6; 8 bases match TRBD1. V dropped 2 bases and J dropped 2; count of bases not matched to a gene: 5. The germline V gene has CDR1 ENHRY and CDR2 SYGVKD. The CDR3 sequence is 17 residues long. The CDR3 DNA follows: TGTGCCATCAGTGAGCCTACACAGGGGGCTGGGGCCAACGTCCTGACTTTC. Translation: CAISEPTQGAGANVLTF.

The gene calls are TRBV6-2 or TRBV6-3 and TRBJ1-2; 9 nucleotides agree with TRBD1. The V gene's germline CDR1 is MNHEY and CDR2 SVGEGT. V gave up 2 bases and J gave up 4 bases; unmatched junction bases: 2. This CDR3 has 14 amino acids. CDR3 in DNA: TGTGCCAGCAGTTACCGGGACAGGGTCTATGGCTACACCTTC. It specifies CASSYRDRVYGYTF.

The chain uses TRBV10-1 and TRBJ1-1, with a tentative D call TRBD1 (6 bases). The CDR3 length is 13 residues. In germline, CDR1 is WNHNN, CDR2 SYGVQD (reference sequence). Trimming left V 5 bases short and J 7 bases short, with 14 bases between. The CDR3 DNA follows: TGCGCCAGCAGTTCCTCGCAGGGGTATGAAGCTTTCTTT. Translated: CASSSSQGYEAFF.

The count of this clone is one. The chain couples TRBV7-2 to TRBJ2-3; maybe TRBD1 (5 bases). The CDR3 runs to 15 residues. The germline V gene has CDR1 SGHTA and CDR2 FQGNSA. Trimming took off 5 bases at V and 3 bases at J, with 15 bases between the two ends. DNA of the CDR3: TGTGCCAGCAGCCCCGAAGGGGTGGGAACAGATACGCAGTATTTT. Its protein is CASSPEGVGTDTQYF. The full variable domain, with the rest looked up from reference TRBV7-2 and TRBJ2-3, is GAGVSQSPSNKVTEKGKDVELRCDPISGHTALYWYRQSLGQGLEFLIYFQGNSAPDKSGLPSDRFSAERTGGSVSTLTIQRTQQEDSAVYLCASSPEGVGTDTQYFGPGTRLTVL.

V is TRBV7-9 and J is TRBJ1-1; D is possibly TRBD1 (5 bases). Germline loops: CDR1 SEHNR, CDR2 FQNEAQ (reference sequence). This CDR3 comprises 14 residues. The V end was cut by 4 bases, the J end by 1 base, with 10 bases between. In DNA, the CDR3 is TGTGCCAGCAGCTCCGAAGGGGCGAACACTGAAGCTTTCTTT. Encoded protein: CASSSEGANTEAFF. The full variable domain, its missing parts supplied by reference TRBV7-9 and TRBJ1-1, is DTGVSQNPRHKITKRGQNVTFRCDPISEHNRLYWYRQTLGQGPEFLTYFQNEAQLEKSRLLSDRFSAERPKGSFSTLEIQRTEQGDSAMYLCASSSEGANTEAFFGQGTRLTVV.

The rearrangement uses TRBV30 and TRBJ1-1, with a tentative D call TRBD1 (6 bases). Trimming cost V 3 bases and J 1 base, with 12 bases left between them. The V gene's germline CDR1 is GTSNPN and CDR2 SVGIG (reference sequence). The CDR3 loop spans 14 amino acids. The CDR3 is CAWRVGGKNTEAFF. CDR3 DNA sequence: TGTGCCTGGAGGGTAGGGGGAAAGAACACTGAAGCTTTCTTT.

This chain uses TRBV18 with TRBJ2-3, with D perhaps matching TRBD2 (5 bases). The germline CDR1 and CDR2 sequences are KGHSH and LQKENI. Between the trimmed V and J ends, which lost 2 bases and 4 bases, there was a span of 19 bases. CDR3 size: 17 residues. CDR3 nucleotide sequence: TGTGCCAGCTCACCATTAGGCAGGTCTAGCATCTCAGATACGCAGTATTTT. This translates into CASSPLGRSSISDTQYF. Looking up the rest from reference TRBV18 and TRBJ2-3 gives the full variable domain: NAGVMQNPRHLVRRRGQEARLRCSPMKGHSHVYWYRQLPEEGLKFMVYLQKENIIDESGMPKERFSAEFPKEGPSILRIQQVVRGDSAAYFCASSPLGRSSISDTQYFGPGTRLTVL.

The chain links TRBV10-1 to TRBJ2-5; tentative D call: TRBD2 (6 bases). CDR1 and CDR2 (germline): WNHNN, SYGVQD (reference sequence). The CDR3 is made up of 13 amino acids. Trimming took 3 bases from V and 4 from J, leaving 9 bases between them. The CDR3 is CASSDSGVETQYF. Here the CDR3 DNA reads TGCGCCAGCAGTGATTCGGGGGTAGAGACCCAGTACTTC.

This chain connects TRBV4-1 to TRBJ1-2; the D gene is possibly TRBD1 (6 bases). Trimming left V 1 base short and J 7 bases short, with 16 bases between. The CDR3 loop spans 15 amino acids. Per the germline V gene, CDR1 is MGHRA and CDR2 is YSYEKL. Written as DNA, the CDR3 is TGCGCCAGCAGCCAAGGCAGGCTAACCAGGGGTGGCTACACCTTC. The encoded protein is CASSQGRLTRGGYTF.

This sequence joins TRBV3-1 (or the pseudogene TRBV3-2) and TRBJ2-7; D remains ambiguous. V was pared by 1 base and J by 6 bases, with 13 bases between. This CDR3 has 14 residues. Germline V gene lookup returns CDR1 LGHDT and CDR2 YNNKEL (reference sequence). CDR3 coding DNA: TGTGCCAGCAGCCAAGGATACGAAGGAGTCGAGCAGTACTTC. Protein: CASSQGYEGVEQYF.

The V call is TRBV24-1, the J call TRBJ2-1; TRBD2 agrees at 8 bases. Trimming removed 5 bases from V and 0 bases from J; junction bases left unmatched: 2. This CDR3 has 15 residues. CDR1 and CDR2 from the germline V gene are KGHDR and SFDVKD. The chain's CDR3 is CATSAGTSSYNEQFF. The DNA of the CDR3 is TGTGCCACCAGTGCGGGGACTAGCTCCTACAATGAGCAGTTCTTC.

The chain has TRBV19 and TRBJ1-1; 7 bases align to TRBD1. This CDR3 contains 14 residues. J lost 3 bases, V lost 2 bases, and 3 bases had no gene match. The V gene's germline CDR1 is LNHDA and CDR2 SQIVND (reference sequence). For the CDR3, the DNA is TGTGCCAGTAGTATAAGAGGGGGCTACACTGAAGCTTTCTTT. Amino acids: CASSIRGGYTEAFF. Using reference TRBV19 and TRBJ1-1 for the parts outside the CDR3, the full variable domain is DGGITQSPKYLFRKEGQNVTLSCEQNLNHDAMYWYRQDPGQGLRLIYYSQIVNDFQKGDIAEGYSVSREKKESFPLTVTSAQKNPTAFYLCASSIRGGYTEAFFGQGTRLTVV.

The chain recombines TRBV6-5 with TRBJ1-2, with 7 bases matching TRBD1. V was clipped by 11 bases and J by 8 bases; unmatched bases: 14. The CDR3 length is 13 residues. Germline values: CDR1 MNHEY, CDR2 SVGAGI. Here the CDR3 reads CAGRQGWEGGYTF. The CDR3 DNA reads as TGTGCCGGGCGACAGGGTTGGGAAGGAGGCTACACCTTC.

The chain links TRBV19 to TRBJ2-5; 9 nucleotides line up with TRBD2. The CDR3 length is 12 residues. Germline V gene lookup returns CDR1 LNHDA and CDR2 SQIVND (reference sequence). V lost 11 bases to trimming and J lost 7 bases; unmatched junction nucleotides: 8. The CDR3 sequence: CAAGGAQGTQYF. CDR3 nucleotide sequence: TGTGCCGCGGGAGGGGCGCAGGGGACCCAGTACTTC.

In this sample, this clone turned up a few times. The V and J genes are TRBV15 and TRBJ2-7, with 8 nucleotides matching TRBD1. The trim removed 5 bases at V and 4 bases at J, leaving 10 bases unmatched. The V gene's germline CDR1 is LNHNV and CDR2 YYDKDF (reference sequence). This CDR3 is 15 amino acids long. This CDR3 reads CATSEQGTGYYEQYF. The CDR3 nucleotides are TGTGCCACCAGCGAACAGGGGACAGGTTATTACGAGCAGTACTTC.

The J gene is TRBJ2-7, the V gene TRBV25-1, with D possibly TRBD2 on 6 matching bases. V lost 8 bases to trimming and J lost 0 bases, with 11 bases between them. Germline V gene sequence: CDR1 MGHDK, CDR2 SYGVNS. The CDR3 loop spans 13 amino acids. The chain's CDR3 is CASGFGGSYEQYF. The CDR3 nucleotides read TGTGCCAGCGGTTTCGGGGGCTCCTACGAGCAGTACTTC.

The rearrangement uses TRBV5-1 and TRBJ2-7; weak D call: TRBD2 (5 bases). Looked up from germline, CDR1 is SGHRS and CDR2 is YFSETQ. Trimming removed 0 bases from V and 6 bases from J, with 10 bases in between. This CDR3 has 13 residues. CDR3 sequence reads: CASSLGQAGEQYF. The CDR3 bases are TGCGCCAGCAGCTTGGGGCAGGCGGGCGAGCAGTACTTC.

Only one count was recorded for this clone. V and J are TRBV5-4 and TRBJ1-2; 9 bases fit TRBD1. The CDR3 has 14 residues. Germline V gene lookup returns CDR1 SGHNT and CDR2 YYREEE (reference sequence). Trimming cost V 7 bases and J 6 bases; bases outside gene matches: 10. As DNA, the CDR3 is TGTGCCAGCCCCGTCCTCGGACAGGGGAATGGCTACACCTTC. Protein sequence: CASPVLGQGNGYTF.

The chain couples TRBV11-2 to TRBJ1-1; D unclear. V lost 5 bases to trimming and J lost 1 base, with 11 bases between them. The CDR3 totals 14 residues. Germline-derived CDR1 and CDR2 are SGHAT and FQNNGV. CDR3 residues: CASSPVEGNTEAFF. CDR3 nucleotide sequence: TGTGCCAGCAGCCCGGTAGAGGGGAACACTGAAGCTTTCTTT.

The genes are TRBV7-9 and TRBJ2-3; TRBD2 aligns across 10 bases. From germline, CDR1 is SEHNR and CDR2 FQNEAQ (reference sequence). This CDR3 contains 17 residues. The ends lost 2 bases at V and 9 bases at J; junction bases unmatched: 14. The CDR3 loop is CASSLILTSGVSETQYF. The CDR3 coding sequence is TGTGCCAGCAGCTTAATTCTAACTAGCGGGGTGTCTGAGACGCAGTATTTT.

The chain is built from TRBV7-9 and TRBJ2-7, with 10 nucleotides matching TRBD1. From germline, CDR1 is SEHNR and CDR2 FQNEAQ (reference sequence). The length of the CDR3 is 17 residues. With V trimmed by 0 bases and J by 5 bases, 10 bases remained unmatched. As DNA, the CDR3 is TGTGCCAGCAGCTTAGCGGTCGGGACAGGGGTTGGGGACGAGCAGTACTTC. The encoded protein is CASSLAVGTGVGDEQYF.

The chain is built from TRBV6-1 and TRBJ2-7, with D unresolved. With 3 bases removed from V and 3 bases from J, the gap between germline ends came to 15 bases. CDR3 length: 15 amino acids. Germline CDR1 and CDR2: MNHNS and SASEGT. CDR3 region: CASSDMAQPYYEQYF. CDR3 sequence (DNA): TGTGCCAGCAGTGATATGGCCCAACCTTACTACGAGCAGTACTTC.

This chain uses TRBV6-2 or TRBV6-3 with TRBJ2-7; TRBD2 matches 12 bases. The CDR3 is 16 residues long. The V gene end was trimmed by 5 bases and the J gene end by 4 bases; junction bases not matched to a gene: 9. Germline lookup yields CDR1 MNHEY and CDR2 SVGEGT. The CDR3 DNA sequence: TGTGCCAGCAGTGGACCGGGACTAGCGGGCGGATACGAGCAGTACTTC. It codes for CASSGPGLAGGYEQYF.